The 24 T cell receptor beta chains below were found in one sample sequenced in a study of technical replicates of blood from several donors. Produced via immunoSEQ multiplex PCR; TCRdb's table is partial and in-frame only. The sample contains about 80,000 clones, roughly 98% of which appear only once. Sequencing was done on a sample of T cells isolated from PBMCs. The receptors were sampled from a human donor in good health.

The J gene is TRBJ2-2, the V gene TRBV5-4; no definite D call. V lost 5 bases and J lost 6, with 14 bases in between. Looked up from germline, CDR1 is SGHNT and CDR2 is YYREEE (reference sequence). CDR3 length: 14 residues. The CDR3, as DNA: TGTGCCAGCAGGGAGTACTCGGCGGCCGGGGAGCTGTTTTTT. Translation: CASREYSAAGELFF. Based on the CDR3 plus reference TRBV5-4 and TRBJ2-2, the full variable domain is ETGVTQSPTHLIKTRGQQVTLRCSSQSGHNTVSWYQQALGQGPQFIFQYYREEENGRGNFPPRFSGLQFPNYSSELNVNALELDDSALYLCASREYSAAGELFFGEGSRLTVL.

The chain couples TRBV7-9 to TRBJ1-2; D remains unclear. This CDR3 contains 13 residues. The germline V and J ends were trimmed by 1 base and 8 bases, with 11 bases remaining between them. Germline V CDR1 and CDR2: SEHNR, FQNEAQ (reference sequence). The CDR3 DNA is TGTGCCAGCAGCTTAGGGGCAGGTGTCGGCTACACCTTC. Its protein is CASSLGAGVGYTF.

The CDR3 reads CASSSRGRDEKLFF. CDR3 bases: TGTGCCAGCAGCTCAAGGGGGCGGGATGAAAAACTGTTTTTT. The V call is TRBV7-6, the J call TRBJ1-4; 7 nucleotides line up with TRBD1. The CDR3 runs 14 residues. The ends lost 4 bases at V and 6 bases at J; junction bases unmatched: 5. Germline CDR1 and CDR2: SGHVS and FNYEAQ.

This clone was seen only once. In DNA, the CDR3 is TGCGCCAGCAGCACCTCGACAGGACAGCGGGAGCCAAGGTATTTT. Its translation is CASSTSTGQREPRYF. The rearrangement links TRBV5-1 to TRBJ2-3, with 8 bases identical to TRBD2. CDR3 length: 15 residues. V shed 4 bases, J shed 14 bases, and the junction held 18 bases outside the gene matches. Germline assignment: CDR1 SGHRS and CDR2 YFSETQ. The entire variable domain, with the rest obtained from reference TRBV5-1 and TRBJ2-3, is as follows: KAGVTQTPRYLIKTRGQQVTLSCSPISGHRSVSWYQQTPGQGLQFLFEYFSETQRNKGNFPGRFSGRQFSNSRSEMNVSTLELGDSALYLCASSTSTGQREPRYFGPGTRLTVL.

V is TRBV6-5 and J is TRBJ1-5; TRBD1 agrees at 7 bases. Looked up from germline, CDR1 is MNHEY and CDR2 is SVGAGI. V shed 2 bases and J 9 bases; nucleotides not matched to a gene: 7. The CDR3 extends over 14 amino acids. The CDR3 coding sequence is TGTGCCAGCAGTTACCTTACAGGGGAGGCGCCCCAGCATTTT. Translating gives CASSYLTGEAPQHF.

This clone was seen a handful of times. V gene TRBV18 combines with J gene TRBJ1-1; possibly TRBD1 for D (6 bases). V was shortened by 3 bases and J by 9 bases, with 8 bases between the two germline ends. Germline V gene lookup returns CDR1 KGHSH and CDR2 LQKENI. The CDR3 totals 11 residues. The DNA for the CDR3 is TGTGCCAGCTCACCTGGGACACAAGCTTTCTTT. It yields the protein CASSPGTQAFF.

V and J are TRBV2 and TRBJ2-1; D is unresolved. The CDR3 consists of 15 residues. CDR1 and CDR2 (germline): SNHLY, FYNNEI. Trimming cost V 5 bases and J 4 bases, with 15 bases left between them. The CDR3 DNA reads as TGTGCCAGCAGTCCGACTGGATCCCCTTACAATGAGCAGTTCTTC. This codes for CASSPTGSPYNEQFF.

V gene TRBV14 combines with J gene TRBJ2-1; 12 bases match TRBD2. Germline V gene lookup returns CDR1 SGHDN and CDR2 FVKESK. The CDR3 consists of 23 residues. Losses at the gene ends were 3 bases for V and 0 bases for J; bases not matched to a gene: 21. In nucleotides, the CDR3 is TGTGCCAGCAGCCAGAAGCGACTAGCGGGGGTAAATCGAGAGCCGAGCTCCTACAATGAGCAGTTCTTC. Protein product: CASSQKRLAGVNREPSSYNEQFF.

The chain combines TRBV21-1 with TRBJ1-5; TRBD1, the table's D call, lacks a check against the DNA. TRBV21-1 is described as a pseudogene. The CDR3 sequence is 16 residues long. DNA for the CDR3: TGTGCCAGCAGCGGTCCCAGGGAATGGGGTAATCAGCCCCAGCATTTT. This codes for CASSGPREWGNQPQHF.

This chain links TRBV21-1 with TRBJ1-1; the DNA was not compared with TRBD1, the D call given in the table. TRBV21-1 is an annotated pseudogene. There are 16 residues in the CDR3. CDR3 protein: CASSRGQGLGDTEAFF. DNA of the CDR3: TGTGCCAGCAGCAGAGGACAGGGGTTGGGGGACACTGAAGCTTTCTTT.

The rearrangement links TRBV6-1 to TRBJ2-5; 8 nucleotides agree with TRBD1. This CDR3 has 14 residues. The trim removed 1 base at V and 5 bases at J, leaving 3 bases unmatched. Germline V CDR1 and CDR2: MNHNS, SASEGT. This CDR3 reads CASSEETGGETQYF. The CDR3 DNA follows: TGTGCCAGCAGTGAAGAAACAGGGGGTGAGACCCAGTACTTC.

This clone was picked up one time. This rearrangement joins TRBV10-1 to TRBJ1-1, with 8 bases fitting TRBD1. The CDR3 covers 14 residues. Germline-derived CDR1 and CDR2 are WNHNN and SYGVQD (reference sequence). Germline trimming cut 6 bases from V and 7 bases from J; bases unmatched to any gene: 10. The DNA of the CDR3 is TGCGCCAGCAGCTTCGACAGGGGCGTCGGTGAAGCTTTCTTT. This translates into CASSFDRGVGEAFF.

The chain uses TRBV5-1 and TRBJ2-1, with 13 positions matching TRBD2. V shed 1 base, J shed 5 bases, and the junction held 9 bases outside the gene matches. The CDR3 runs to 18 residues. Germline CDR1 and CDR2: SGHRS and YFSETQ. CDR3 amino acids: CASSLSWTSGSRDNEQFF. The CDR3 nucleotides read TGCGCCAGCAGCTTGAGTTGGACTAGCGGGAGTAGGGACAATGAGCAGTTCTTC.

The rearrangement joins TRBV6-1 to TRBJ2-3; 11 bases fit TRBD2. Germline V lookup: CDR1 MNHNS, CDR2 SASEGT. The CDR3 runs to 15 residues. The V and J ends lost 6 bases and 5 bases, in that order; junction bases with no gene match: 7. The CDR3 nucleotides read TGTGCCAGCAGCGCCTCTAGCGGGGGGTTAGATACGCAGTATTTT. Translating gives CASSASSGGLDTQYF.

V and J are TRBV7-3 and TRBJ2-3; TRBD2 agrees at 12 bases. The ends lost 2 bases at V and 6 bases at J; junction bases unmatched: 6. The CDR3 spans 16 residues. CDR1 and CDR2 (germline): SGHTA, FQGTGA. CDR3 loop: CASSLGLAGLADTQYF. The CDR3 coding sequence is TGTGCCAGCAGCTTAGGACTAGCGGGGCTCGCGGATACGCAGTATTTT. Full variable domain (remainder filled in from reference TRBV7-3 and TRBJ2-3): GAGVSQTPSNKVTEKGKYVELRCDPISGHTALYWYRQSLGQGPEFLIYFQGTGAADDSGLPNDRFFAVRPEGSVSTLKIQRTERGDSAVYLCASSLGLAGLADTQYFGPGTRLTVL.

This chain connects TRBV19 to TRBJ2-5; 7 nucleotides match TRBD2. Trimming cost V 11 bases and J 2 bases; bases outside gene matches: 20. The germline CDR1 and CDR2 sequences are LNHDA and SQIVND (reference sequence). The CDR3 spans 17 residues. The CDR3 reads CAPKGTTSPKRQETQYF. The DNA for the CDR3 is TGTGCCCCGAAAGGGACTACTAGCCCCAAAAGGCAAGAGACCCAGTACTTC.

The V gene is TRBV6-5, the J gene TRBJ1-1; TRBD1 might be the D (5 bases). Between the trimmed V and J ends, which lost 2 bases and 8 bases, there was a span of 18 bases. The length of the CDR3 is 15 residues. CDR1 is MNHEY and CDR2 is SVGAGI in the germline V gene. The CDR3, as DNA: TGTGCCAGCAGTTACCAAGCCCCCCCTGACAGAGAAGCTTTCTTT. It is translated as CASSYQAPPDREAFF.

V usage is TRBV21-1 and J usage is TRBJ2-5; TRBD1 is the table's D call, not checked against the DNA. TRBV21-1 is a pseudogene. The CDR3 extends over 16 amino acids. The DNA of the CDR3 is TGTGCCAGCAGCAAAGGTGGTGGGCCCAGCCAAGAGACCCAGTACTTC. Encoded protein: CASSKGGGPSQETQYF.

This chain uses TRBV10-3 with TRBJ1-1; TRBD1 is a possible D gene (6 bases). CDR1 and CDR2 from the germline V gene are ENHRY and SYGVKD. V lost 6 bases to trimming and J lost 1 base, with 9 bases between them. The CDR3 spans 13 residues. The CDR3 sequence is CAISQQGNTEAFF. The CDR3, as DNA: TGTGCCATCAGCCAACAGGGGAACACTGAAGCTTTCTTT.

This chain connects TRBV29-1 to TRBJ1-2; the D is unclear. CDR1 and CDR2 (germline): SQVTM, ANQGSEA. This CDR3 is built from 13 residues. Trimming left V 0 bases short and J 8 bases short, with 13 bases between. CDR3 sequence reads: CSVEDPGVGGYTF. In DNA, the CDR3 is TGCAGCGTTGAAGATCCGGGTGTCGGAGGCTACACCTTC.

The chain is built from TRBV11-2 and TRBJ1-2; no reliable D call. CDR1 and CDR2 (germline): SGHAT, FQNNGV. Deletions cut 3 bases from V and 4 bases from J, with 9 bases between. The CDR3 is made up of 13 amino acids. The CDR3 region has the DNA TGTGCCAGCAGCTTCGCCCAAGCCTATGGCTACACCTTC. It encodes CASSFAQAYGYTF.

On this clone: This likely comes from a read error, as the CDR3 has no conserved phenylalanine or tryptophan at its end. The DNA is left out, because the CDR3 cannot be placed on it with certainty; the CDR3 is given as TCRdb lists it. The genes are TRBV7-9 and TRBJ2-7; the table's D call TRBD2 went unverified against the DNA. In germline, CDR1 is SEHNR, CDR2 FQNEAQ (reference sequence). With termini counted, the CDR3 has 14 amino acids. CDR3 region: CASSLSLAGIPLTL.

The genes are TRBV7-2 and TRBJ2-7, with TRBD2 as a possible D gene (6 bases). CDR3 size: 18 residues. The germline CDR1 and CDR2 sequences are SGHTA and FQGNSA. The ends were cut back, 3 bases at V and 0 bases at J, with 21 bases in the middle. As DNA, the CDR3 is TGTGCCAGCAGCTTGTATCCTACTAGCTTACACAGCTCCTACGAGCAGTACTTC. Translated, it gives CASSLYPTSLHSSYEQYF.

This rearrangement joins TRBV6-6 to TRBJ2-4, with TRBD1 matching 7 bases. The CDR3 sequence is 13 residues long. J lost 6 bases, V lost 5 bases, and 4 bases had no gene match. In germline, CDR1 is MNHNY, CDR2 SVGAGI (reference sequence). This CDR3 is CASSTRQGNIQYF. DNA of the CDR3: TGTGCCAGCAGTACCAGACAGGGAAACATTCAGTACTTC.